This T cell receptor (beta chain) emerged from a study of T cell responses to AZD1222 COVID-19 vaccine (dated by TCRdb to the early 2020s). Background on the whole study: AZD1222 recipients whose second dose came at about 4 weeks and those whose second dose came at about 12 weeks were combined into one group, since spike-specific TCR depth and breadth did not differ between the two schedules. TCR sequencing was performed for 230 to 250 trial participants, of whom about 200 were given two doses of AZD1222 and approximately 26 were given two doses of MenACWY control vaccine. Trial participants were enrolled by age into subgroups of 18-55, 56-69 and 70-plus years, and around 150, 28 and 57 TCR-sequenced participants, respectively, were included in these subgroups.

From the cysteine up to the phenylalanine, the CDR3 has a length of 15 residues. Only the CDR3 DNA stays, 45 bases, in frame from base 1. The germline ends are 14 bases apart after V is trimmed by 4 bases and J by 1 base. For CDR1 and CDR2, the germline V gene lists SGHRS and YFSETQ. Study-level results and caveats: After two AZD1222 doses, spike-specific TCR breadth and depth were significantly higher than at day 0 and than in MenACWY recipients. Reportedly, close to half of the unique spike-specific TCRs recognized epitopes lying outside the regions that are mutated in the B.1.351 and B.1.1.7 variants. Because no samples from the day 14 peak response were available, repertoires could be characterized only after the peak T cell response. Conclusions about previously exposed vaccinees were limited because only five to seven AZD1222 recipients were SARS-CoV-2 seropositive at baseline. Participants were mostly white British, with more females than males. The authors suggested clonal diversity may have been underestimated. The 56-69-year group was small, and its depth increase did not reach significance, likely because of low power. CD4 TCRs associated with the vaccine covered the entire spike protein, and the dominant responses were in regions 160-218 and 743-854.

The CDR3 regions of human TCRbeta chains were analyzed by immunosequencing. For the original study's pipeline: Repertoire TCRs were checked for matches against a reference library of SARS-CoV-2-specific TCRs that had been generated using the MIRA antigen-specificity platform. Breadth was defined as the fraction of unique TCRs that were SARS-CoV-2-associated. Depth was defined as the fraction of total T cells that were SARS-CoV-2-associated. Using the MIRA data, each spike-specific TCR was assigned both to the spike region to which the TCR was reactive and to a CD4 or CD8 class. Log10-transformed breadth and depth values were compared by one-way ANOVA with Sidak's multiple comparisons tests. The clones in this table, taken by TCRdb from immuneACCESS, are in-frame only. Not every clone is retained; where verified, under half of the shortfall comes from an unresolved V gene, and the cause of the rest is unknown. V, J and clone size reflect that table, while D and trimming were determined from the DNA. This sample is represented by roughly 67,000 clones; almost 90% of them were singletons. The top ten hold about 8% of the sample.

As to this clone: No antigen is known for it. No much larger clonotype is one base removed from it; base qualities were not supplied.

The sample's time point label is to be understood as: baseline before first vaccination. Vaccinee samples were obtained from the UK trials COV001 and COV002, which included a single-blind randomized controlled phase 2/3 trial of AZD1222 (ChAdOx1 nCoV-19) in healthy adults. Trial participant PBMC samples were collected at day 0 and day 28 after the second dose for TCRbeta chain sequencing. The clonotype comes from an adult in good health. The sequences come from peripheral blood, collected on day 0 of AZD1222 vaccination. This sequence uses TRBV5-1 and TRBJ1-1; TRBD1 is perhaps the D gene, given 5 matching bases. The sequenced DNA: TGCGCCAGCAGCCACAATACCCAGGGGAACACTGAAGCTTTCTTT. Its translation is CASSHNTQGNTEAFF. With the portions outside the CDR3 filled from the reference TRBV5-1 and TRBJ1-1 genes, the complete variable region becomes KAGVTQTPRYLIKTRGQQVTLSCSPISGHRSVSWYQQTPGQGLQFLFEYFSETQRNKGNFPGRFSGRQFSNSRSEMNVSTLELGDSALYLCASSHNTQGNTEAFFGQGTRLTVV.